These 17 T cell receptor beta chains were sequenced from one sample in a study of long-term antiretroviral therapy in people with HIV. Samples were assayed with immunoSEQ v3.0 at survey level. Data came from immunoSEQ multiplex PCR; TCRdb stores just in-frame clones and leaves some out. This table holds 25,000 to 35,000 clones, around 78% found once. Sequenced here: unsorted PBMCs, sampled 3.1 years after starting antiretroviral therapy. All receptors derive from a woman between 50 and 59 years old with HIV.

This clone occurred once. The chain couples TRBV7-8 to TRBJ2-5; D might be TRBD1 (5 bases). The CDR3 runs 17 residues. Germline CDR1 and CDR2: SGHVS and FQNEAQ. V was cut by 5 bases and J by 5 bases, with 24 bases left in between. The CDR3 protein is CASSQSALHGAGETQYF. DNA of the CDR3: TGTGCCAGCAGCCAATCCGCCTTACATGGAGCAGGGGAGACCCAGTACTTC.

The genes are TRBV29-1 and TRBJ2-7; TRBD1 is a possible D gene (6 bases). Germline V gives CDR1 SQVTM, CDR2 ANQGSEA. V was cut by 4 bases and J by 3 bases, with 13 bases left in between. The CDR3 covers 13 residues. The CDR3 reads CSVVGRGDYEQYF. The CDR3, as DNA: TGCAGCGTTGTGGGCAGGGGAGACTACGAGCAGTACTTC.

The rearrangement links TRBV5-1 to TRBJ1-1, with a tentative D call TRBD1 (6 bases). From germline, CDR1 is SGHRS and CDR2 YFSETQ. The V and J ends lost 0 bases and 5 bases respectively, with 14 bases between them. The CDR3 runs to 15 residues. The CDR3 DNA reads as TGCGCCAGCAGCTTGGCAGGCCTTACAGGGACTGAAGCTTTCTTT. This codes for CASSLAGLTGTEAFF. The full variable domain, completed using reference TRBV5-1 and TRBJ1-1, is KAGVTQTPRYLIKTRGQQVTLSCSPISGHRSVSWYQQTPGQGLQFLFEYFSETQRNKGNFPGRFSGRQFSNSRSEMNVSTLELGDSALYLCASSLAGLTGTEAFFGQGTRLTVV.

This clone turned up a few times. The chain links TRBV4-2 to TRBJ1-1; TRBD1 is a possible D gene (5 bases). The V gene lost 0 bases and the J gene lost 5 bases, with 10 bases spanning the gap. In germline, CDR1 is LGHNA, CDR2 YNFKEQ. The CDR3 has 14 amino acids. The CDR3 spells CASSQEGVWTEAFF. The CDR3 DNA follows: TGTGCCAGCAGCCAAGAAGGGGTATGGACTGAAGCTTTCTTT.

This clone was recorded once. The chain employs TRBV4-2 and TRBJ2-5; D is uncertain. This CDR3 has 16 residues. CDR1 is LGHNA and CDR2 is YNFKEQ in the germline V gene. Deletions cut 0 bases from V and 4 bases from J, with 15 bases between. The CDR3 protein is CASSQDLGLVVETQYF. The DNA for the CDR3 is TGTGCCAGCAGCCAAGATTTGGGCCTAGTTGTAGAGACCCAGTACTTC.

The rearrangement links TRBV18 to TRBJ1-1; 9 positions match TRBD1. J gave up 3 bases and V 1 base, and 3 bases lay outside the gene matches. Per germline, CDR1 KGHSH and CDR2 LQKENI. This CDR3 comprises 15 residues. CDR3 nucleotide sequence: TGTGCCAGCTCACCACAACAGGGGGCAGACACTGAAGCTTTCTTT. This codes for CASSPQQGADTEAFF.

The rearrangement links TRBV9 to TRBJ2-3; 9 bases agree with TRBD2. This CDR3 has 17 residues. The ends lost 0 bases at V and 4 bases at J; junction bases unmatched: 9. CDR1 and CDR2 (germline): SGDLS, YYNGEE. In nucleotides, the CDR3 is TGTGCCAGCAGCGTAGGCCGACTAGCGGTATCCGCAGATACGCAGTATTTT. This gives the protein CASSVGRLAVSADTQYF. The whole variable domain, remainder taken from reference TRBV9 and TRBJ2-3, is DSGVTQTPKHLITATGQRVTLRCSPRSGDLSVYWYQQSLDQGLQFLIQYYNGEERAKGNILERFSAQQFPDLHSELNLSSLELGDSALYFCASSVGRLAVSADTQYFGPGTRLTVL.

V gene TRBV7-2 combines with J gene TRBJ1-5; D call uncertain. Between the trimmed V and J ends, which lost 4 bases and 4 bases, there was a span of 5 bases. Germline V gene data show CDR1 as SGHTA and CDR2 as FQGNSA. This CDR3 is 12 amino acids long. CDR3 residues: CASSSYNQPQHF. CDR3 DNA sequence: TGTGCCAGCAGCTCTTATAATCAGCCCCAGCATTTT.

The chain employs TRBV29-1 and TRBJ2-3; perhaps TRBD2 as D (6 bases). CDR3 length: 14 residues. Germline CDR1 is SQVTM and CDR2 is ANQGSEA. Between the trimmed V and J ends, which lost 7 bases and 4 bases, there was a span of 18 bases. The CDR3 sequence is CSAGLFEYSDTQYF. The DNA of the CDR3 is TGCAGCGCGGGACTTTTTGAGTATTCAGATACGCAGTATTTT.

The genes are TRBV30 and TRBJ1-5; 9 bases line up with TRBD1. The CDR3 is 16 amino acids. V was clipped by 1 base and J by 0 bases; unmatched bases: 4. Germline V gene sequence: CDR1 GTSNPN, CDR2 SVGIG (reference sequence). CDR3 nucleotides: TGTGCCTGGAGTGCCACAGGGGGCTATAGCAATCAGCCCCAGCATTTT. It translates to CAWSATGGYSNQPQHF.

This rearrangement joins TRBV9 to TRBJ1-2, with a weak D call TRBD1 (5 bases). Germline values: CDR1 SGDLS, CDR2 YYNGEE. V was cut by 4 bases and J by 2 bases, with 9 bases left in between. This CDR3 spans 13 amino acids. The CDR3: CASSRDGNYGYTF. CDR3 nucleotides: TGTGCCAGCAGCAGGGACGGGAACTATGGCTACACCTTC.

This clone appeared a single time. The chain employs TRBV27 and TRBJ1-5; the match to TRBD1 covers 8 bases. Germline V CDR1 and CDR2: MNHEY, SMNVEV (reference sequence). With 5 bases clipped from V and 0 bases from J, the junction kept 6 bases outside the gene matches. CDR3 length equals 16 residues. In DNA, the CDR3 is TGTGCCAGCAGTCTTACAGGGGGGATTAGCAATCAGCCCCAGCATTTT. It specifies CASSLTGGISNQPQHF.

The V call is TRBV6-5, the J call TRBJ1-2; 9 positions match TRBD1. The V gene's germline CDR1 is MNHEY and CDR2 SVGAGI. V lost 2 bases and J lost 4; bases outside the gene matches: 5. The CDR3 is made up of 15 amino acids. The CDR3 bases are TGTGCCAGCAGTTACCCGGGGACAGGGACCTATGGCTACACCTTC. It is translated as CASSYPGTGTYGYTF.

The chain has TRBV14 and TRBJ1-1, with a tentative D call TRBD1 (6 bases). Per the germline V gene, CDR1 is SGHDN and CDR2 is FVKESK. The length of the CDR3 is 16 residues. Deletions cut 6 bases from V and 0 bases from J, with 17 bases between. CDR3 bases: TGTGCCAGCAGACCCAGGGGCCCAACTATGAACACTGAAGCTTTCTTT. Encoded protein: CASRPRGPTMNTEAFF.

This rearrangement joins TRBV4-1 to TRBJ2-5; 14 bases match TRBD2. The CDR3 is 18 residues long. The J segment lost 2 bases and the V segment lost 4 bases, leaving 9 bases of the junction unmatched. Germline V gene data show CDR1 as MGHRA and CDR2 as YSYEKL. In nucleotides, the CDR3 is TGCGCCAGCAGCCGCCCGGGACTAGCGGGGGAAGGACAAGAGACCCAGTACTTC. Encoded protein: CASSRPGLAGEGQETQYF.

V and J are TRBV11-2 and TRBJ1-6; 7 nucleotides agree with TRBD1. CDR3 length: 15 amino acids. Germline V gene data show CDR1 as SGHAT and CDR2 as FQNNGV. Germline trimming cut 5 bases from V and 8 bases from J; bases unmatched to any gene: 9. CDR3 in amino acids: CASSRDRDSYSPLHF. CDR3 bases: TGTGCCAGCAGCCGCGATAGGGACAGCTATTCACCCCTCCACTTT.

CDR3 residues: CASRRGLAGHNEQFF. The CDR3 DNA is TGTGCCAGTCGTAGGGGACTAGCGGGCCACAATGAGCAGTTCTTC. The V and J genes are TRBV2 and TRBJ2-1; 12 bases fit TRBD2. This CDR3 comprises 15 residues. Germline assignment: CDR1 SNHLY and CDR2 FYNNEI. V was clipped by 9 bases and J by 5 bases; unmatched bases: 8.